This T cell receptor (beta chain) was profiled in a study of CD8+CD57+ T cells in acquired aplastic anemia. Study in general: The mean DNA yield obtained from sorted CD4+ and CD8+ cells came to roughly 3 ug. Study results and caveats: Researchers report that about 29 CD8+ CDR3 sequences appeared in both patients and controls. Controls and patients did not differ significantly in CD8+ Simpson's diversity.

Both TCR beta VDJ combination and CDR3 sequence profiling were carried out. Genomic DNA was the template for this profiling. TCRdb reanalysed the reads using MiXCR and keeps one entry per CDR3 protein. The profile shows about 150,000 distinct CDR3 sequences, over 50% of them singletons. CDR1 and CDR2 (germline): LNHNV, YYDKDF (reference sequence). The CDR3 is 12 residues long. Trimming took 4 bases from V and 8 from J, leaving 8 bases between them. A remark on this clonotype: Its antigen is not identified.

The authors sequenced patients whose flow cytometry had shown CD8+CD57+ cell expansion. Severe acquired aplastic anemia was the diagnosis recorded for all patients. The receptor was derived from a human donor with aplastic anemia. The chain links TRBV15 to TRBJ1-4; D gene unclear. Sequencing was done on a sample of sorted CD4+, CD8+, or CD8+CD57+ T cells (not recorded which) from PBMCs. The CDR3 protein is CATSINREKLFF. CDR3 in DNA: TGTGCCACCAGCATTAATAGGGAAAAACTGTTTTTT.